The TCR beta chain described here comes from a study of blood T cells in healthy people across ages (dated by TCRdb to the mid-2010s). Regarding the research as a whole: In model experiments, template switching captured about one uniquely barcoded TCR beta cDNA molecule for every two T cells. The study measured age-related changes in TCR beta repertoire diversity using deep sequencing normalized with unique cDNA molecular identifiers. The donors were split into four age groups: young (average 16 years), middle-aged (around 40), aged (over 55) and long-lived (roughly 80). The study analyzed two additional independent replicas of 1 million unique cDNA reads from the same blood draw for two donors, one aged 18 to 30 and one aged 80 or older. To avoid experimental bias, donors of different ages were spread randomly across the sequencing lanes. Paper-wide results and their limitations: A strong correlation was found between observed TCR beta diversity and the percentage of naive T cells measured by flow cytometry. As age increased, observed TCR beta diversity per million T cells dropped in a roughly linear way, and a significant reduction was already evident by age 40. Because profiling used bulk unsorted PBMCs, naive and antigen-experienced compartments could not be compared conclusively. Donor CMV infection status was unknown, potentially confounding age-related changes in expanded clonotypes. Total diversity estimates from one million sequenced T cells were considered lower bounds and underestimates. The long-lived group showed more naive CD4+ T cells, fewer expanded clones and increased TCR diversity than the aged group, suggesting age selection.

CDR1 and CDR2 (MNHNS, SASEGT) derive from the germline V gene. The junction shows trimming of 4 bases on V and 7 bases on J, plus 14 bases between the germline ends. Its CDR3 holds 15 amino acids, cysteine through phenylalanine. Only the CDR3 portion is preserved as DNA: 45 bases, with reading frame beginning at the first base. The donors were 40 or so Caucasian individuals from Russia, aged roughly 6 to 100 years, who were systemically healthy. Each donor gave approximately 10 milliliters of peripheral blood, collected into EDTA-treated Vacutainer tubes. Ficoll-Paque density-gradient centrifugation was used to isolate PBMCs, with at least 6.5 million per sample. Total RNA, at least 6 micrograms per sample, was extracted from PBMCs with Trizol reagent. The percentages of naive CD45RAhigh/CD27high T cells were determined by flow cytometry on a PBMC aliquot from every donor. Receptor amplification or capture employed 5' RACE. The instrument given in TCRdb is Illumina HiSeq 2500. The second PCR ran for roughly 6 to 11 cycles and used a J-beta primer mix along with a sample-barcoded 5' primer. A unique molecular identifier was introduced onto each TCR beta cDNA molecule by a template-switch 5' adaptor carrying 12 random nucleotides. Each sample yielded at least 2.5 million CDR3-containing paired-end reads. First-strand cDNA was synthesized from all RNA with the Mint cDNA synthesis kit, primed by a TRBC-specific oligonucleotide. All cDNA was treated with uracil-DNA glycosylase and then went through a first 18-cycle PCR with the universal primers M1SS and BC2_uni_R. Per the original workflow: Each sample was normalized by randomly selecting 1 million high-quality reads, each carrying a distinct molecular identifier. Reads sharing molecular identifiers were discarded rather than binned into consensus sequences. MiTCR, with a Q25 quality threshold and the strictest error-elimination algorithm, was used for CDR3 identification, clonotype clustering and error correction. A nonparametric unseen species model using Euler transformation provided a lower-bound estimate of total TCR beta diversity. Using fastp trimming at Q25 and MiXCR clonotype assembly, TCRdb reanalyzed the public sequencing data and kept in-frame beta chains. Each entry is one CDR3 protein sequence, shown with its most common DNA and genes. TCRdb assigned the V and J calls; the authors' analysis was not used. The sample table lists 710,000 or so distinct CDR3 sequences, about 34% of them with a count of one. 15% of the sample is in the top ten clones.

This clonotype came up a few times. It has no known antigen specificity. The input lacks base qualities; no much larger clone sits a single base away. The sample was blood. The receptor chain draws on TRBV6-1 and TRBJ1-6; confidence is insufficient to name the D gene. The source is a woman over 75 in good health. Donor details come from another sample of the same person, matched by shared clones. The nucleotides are TGTGCCAGCAGTGGGGATGAACGCCCGAATTCACCCCTCCACTTT. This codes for CASSGDERPNSPLHF.